Following are 30 T cell receptor beta chains from one sample sequenced in a study of regulatory T cells in long-lasting Graves disease. TCR beta libraries were built with iRepertoire HTBI primers and Arm-PCR of CDR3 regions. TCRdb redid the calling of the multiplex PCR reads with MiXCR, one entry per CDR3 protein. This sample has roughly 430,000 distinct CDR3 sequences, with 21% found just once. As to time point: persistent/refractory GD, antithyroid drugs over 5 years with positive TRAb. With RNA extracted from PBMCs as input, the TCR library was made. The sample consisted of peripheral blood mononuclear cells (PBMCs), taken when the disease was refractory, from a patient treated with antithyroid drugs. These receptors were taken from a female donor with Graves disease.

The genes are TRBV28 and TRBJ2-1; TRBD2 matches 9 bases. V lost 2 bases, J lost 3 bases, and 5 bases stayed unmatched. The CDR3 spans 16 residues. Per germline, CDR1 MDHEN and CDR2 SYDVKM. The CDR3 spells CASSLSLAGYYNEQFF. The CDR3 region has the DNA TGTGCCAGCAGTTTAAGCCTAGCGGGATACTACAATGAGCAGTTCTTC. The whole variable domain, filled in from reference TRBV28 and TRBJ2-1, reads DVKVTQSSRYLVKRTGEKVFLECVQDMDHENMFWYRQDPGLGLRLIYFSYDVKMKEKGDIPEGYSVSREKKERFSLILESASTNQTSMYLCASSLSLAGYYNEQFFGPGTRLTVL.

Regarding this clonotype: With a much larger clone just one base away, this may be a read error. The chain recombines TRBV10-3 with TRBJ2-5; possibly TRBD1 or TRBD2 for D (6 bases each). The CDR3 is 15 amino acids. V dropped 0 bases and J dropped 5 bases, with 13 bases sitting between them. In germline, CDR1 is ENHRY, CDR2 SYGVKD. The CDR3 DNA follows: TGTGCCATCAGTGAGTCGGCCGGGGGCAGGGAGACCCAGTACTTC. Amino acid sequence: CAISESAGGRETQYF.

The rearrangement joins TRBV20-1 to TRBJ2-7; 10 nucleotides align to TRBD2. The V segment lost 3 bases and the J segment 3 bases; nucleotides outside the gene matches: 14. The CDR3 is 17 amino acids. CDR1 DFQATT and CDR2 SNEGSKA come from the germline V gene (reference sequence). Here the CDR3 reads CSARPPQSGRAFYEQYF. The CDR3 coding sequence is TGCAGTGCTAGGCCCCCCCAAAGCGGGAGGGCCTTCTACGAGCAGTACTTC.

This clonotype was observed many times. This rearrangement joins TRBV29-1 to TRBJ1-1; unclear D gene. Germline V gene data show CDR1 as SQVTM and CDR2 as ANQGSEA. This CDR3 comprises 10 residues. Trimming stripped 7 bases from V and 1 base from J, with 4 bases between. CDR3: CSGGNTEAFF. CDR3 nucleotide sequence: TGCAGCGGGGGGAACACTGAAGCTTTCTTT.

At least ten counts were recorded for this clonotype. This rearrangement joins TRBV3-1 to TRBJ1-6, with TRBD1 as a possible D gene (5 bases). V dropped 1 base and J dropped 7 bases, with 8 bases sitting between them. CDR3 length: 14 residues. Germline lookup yields CDR1 LGHDT and CDR2 YNNKEL (reference sequence). CDR3 bases: TGTGCCAGCAGCCAAGGCAGGGCGAATTCACCCCTCCACTTT. It codes for CASSQGRANSPLHF. Filled out from reference TRBV3-1 and TRBJ1-6, the complete variable domain reads DTAVSQTPKYLVTQMGNDKSIKCEQNLGHDTMYWYKQDSKKFLKIMFSYNNKELIINETVPNRFSPKSPDKAHLNLHINSLELGDSAVYFCASSQGRANSPLHFGNGTRLTVT.

This sequence joins TRBV5-8 and TRBJ1-5; 9 bases agree with TRBD1. The ends lost 4 bases at V and 4 bases at J; junction bases unmatched: 12. From germline, CDR1 is SGHTS and CDR2 YDEGEE. The CDR3 runs to 17 residues. In DNA, the CDR3 is TGTGCCAGCAGCGCAGGGACAGGGCTCCGGGGGAATCAGCCCCAGCATTTT. It codes for CASSAGTGLRGNQPQHF.

The V and J genes are TRBV6-2 or TRBV6-3 and TRBJ2-1; D call uncertain. V was cut by 6 bases and J by 6 bases, with 15 bases left in between. The CDR3 totals 14 residues. CDR1 and CDR2 (germline): MNHEY, SVGEGT. CDR3 coding DNA: TGTGCCAGCAGCCTTCAAGGCGGTCCCAATGAGCAGTTCTTC. Translated: CASSLQGGPNEQFF.

The rearrangement uses TRBV25-1 and TRBJ2-5, with D perhaps assigned TRBD1 or TRBD2 (5 bases each). The V end lost 3 bases, the J end lost 5 bases, and 16 bases lay between the germline ends. The CDR3 spans 15 residues. Germline CDR1 is MGHDK and CDR2 is SYGVNS. CDR3 amino acids: CASSDRESVAETQYF. CDR3 DNA: TGTGCCAGCAGTGACAGGGAGTCAGTGGCGGAGACCCAGTACTTC.

This clonotype was observed at least ten times. The V call is TRBV12-3 or TRBV12-4, the J call TRBJ2-4; 14 bases align to TRBD2. The CDR3 has 16 amino acids. The trim removed 7 bases at V and 10 bases at J, leaving 12 bases unmatched. This CDR3 is CASTLMKTSGRDIQYF. Written as DNA, the CDR3 is TGTGCCAGCACCCTTATGAAGACTAGCGGGAGGGATATTCAGTACTTC.

V and J are TRBV28 and TRBJ1-2; D might be TRBD1 (5 bases). The CDR3 runs to 16 residues. Trimming shortened V by 6 bases and J by 0 bases, and 17 bases separated the two germline ends. Per the germline V gene, CDR1 is MDHEN and CDR2 is SYDVKM. The CDR3 DNA sequence: TGTGCCAGCAGCTCTCATCGGGACGGAGCTAACTATGGCTACACCTTC. This sequence encodes CASSSHRDGANYGYTF.

This clonotype was seen at least ten times. This chain joins TRBV11-2 and TRBJ1-1; no definite D call. The length of the CDR3 is 15 residues. Per the germline V gene, CDR1 is SGHAT and CDR2 is FQNNGV. Trimming pared 5 bases from V and 0 bases from J, leaving 13 bases between. The CDR3 sequence is CASSVRRALNTEAFF. In DNA form, the CDR3 reads TGTGCCAGCAGCGTTCGACGGGCCTTGAACACTGAAGCTTTCTTT.

This clonotype was picked up many times. CDR3 sequence reads: CASSLSFGRAGNTIYF. Written as DNA, the CDR3 is TGTGCCAGCAGTTTAAGCTTTGGCAGGGCTGGAAACACCATATATTTT. The chain employs TRBV28 and TRBJ1-3, with D possibly being TRBD1 (5 bases). The CDR3 has 16 amino acids. Trimming took 2 bases from V and 2 from J, leaving 13 bases between them. Germline assignment: CDR1 MDHEN and CDR2 SYDVKM.

The table lists this clonotype with many counts. The rearrangement uses TRBV6-1 and TRBJ1-3, with 8 bases fitting TRBD1. With 7 bases clipped from V and 0 bases from J, the junction kept 5 bases outside the gene matches. The CDR3 length is 15 residues. CDR1 and CDR2 (germline): MNHNS, SASEGT. The DNA of the CDR3 is TGTGCCAGCAATCGACAGGGGACCTCTGGAAACACCATATATTTT. This codes for CASNRQGTSGNTIYF.

This clonotype appeared many times. This chain uses TRBV6-6 with TRBJ2-7, with D possibly matching TRBD1 (6 bases). From germline, CDR1 is MNHNY and CDR2 SVGAGI (reference sequence). The ends were cut back, 0 bases at V and 4 bases at J, with 10 bases in the middle. The CDR3 consists of 14 residues. The CDR3 here is CASSYSMRGYEQYF. The CDR3 nucleotides read TGTGCCAGCAGTTACTCGATGAGGGGGTACGAGCAGTACTTC.

The sample holds many counts of this clonotype. This chain connects TRBV2 to TRBJ1-4, with a tentative D call TRBD1 (6 bases). CDR1 SNHLY and CDR2 FYNNEI come from the germline V gene. The V gene lost 4 bases and the J gene lost 5 bases, with 20 bases spanning the gap. CDR3 length: 17 amino acids. CDR3 sequence: CASSVRGTSSPNEKLFF. In nucleotides, the CDR3 is TGTGCCAGCAGTGTGAGGGGGACCTCTTCGCCGAATGAAAAACTGTTTTTT. The variable domain in full, completed from reference TRBV2 and TRBJ1-4, reads EPEVTQTPSHQVTQMGQEVILRCVPISNHLYFYWYRQILGQKVEFLVSFYNNEISEKSEIFDDQFSVERPDGSNFTLKIRSTKLEDSAMYFCASSVRGTSSPNEKLFFGSGTQLSVL.

In its sample, this clonotype was seen a few times. The germline gene is not matched at one end of the junction; a read error may be the cause. The chain links TRBV7-2 to TRBJ1-1; the D gene is possibly TRBD1 (6 bases). Per the germline V gene, CDR1 is SGHTA and CDR2 is FQGNSA. The length of the CDR3 is 15 residues. The CDR3: CASSLVPGANTETFF. Written as DNA, the CDR3 is TGTGCCAGCAGCTTAGTACCAGGGGCGAACACTGAAACTTTCTTT.

This sequence joins TRBV12-3 or TRBV12-4 and TRBJ2-3; D might be TRBD1 or TRBD2, each matching 5 bases. This CDR3 has 14 residues. V was clipped by 7 bases and J by 0 bases, with 11 bases between them. CDR3 loop: CASNEGSSTDTQYF. The CDR3 nucleotides are TGTGCCAGCAACGAGGGGTCTAGCACAGATACGCAGTATTTT.

This clonotype came up many times. The chain is built from TRBV10-3 and TRBJ2-5, with 9 nucleotides matching TRBD2. The CDR3 has 15 amino acids. Losses at the gene ends were 6 bases for V and 2 bases for J; bases not matched to a gene: 7. The germline V gene encodes CDR1 ENHRY and CDR2 SYGVKD. The CDR3 loop reads CAISRTSETQETQYF. In DNA, the CDR3 is TGTGCCATCAGCCGGACTAGCGAGACACAAGAGACCCAGTACTTC.

This chain uses TRBV5-5 with TRBJ2-7; TRBD1 agrees at 9 bases. CDR1 SGHKS and CDR2 YYEKEE come from the germline V gene (reference sequence). CDR3 size: 16 residues. Trimming removed 4 bases from V and 1 base from J; junction bases left unmatched: 9. CDR3 region: CASSRLTGGASYEQYF. The CDR3 DNA follows: TGTGCCAGCAGCAGATTAACAGGGGGCGCTTCCTACGAGCAGTACTTC.

This clonotype was recorded at least ten times. This sequence joins TRBV15 and TRBJ1-1; D gene ambiguous. Germline assignment: CDR1 LNHNV and CDR2 YYDKDF (reference sequence). The CDR3 runs to 12 residues. V was trimmed by 5 bases and J by 6 bases, leaving 10 bases between them. DNA of the CDR3: TGTGCCACCAGCGGCGGGAGGGCTGAAGCTTTCTTT. It specifies CATSGGRAEAFF.

The table lists this clonotype with many counts. This chain joins TRBV10-2 and TRBJ1-1; D remains ambiguous. Trimming took 3 bases from V and 1 from J, leaving 6 bases between them. This CDR3 has 13 residues. The V gene's germline CDR1 is WSHSY and CDR2 SAAADI. The CDR3 DNA follows: TGCGCCAGCAGTGAACAATCGAACACTGAAGCTTTCTTT. The encoded protein is CASSEQSNTEAFF.

This clonotype was counted many times. V and J are TRBV2 and TRBJ1-1, with D perhaps TRBD1 (5 bases). The CDR3 loop spans 13 amino acids. Trimming took 6 bases from V and 4 from J, leaving 12 bases between them. Germline CDR1 reads SNHLY; CDR2 reads FYNNEI. This CDR3 is CASRSGTLTEAFF. The CDR3 DNA sequence: TGTGCCAGCAGGTCCGGGACCCTCACTGAAGCTTTCTTT.

The chain joins TRBV9 to TRBJ2-3; D might be TRBD1 (6 bases). Trimming took 3 bases from V and 2 from J, leaving 10 bases between them. Germline assignment: CDR1 SGDLS and CDR2 YYNGEE. This CDR3 has 14 amino acids. The CDR3 bases are TGTGCCAGCAGCGCAGACAGGAACACAGATACGCAGTATTTT. Its translation: CASSADRNTDTQYF.

In this sample, this clonotype turned up many times. This chain uses TRBV12-3 or TRBV12-4 with TRBJ2-6; possibly TRBD2 for D (5 bases). The CDR3 contains 17 residues. The V gene lost 1 base and the J gene lost 4 bases, with 14 bases spanning the gap. In DNA, the CDR3 is TGTGCCAGCAGTTTAGTCGGCGGGTTGGCGGGGGCCAACGTCCTGACTTTC. This sequence encodes CASSLVGGLAGANVLTF.

At least ten counts were recorded for this clonotype. The chain employs TRBV28 and TRBJ1-1, with TRBD1 matching over 7 bases. This CDR3 has 13 residues. J was trimmed by 4 bases and V by 4 bases; bases with no gene match: 3. Germline V gene data show CDR1 as MDHEN and CDR2 as SYDVKM. This CDR3 reads CASSSRGRTEAFF. For the CDR3, the DNA is TGTGCCAGCAGTTCGAGGGGGCGCACTGAAGCTTTCTTT.

The genes are TRBV19 and TRBJ2-6, with D possibly being TRBD2 (6 bases). Germline V lookup: CDR1 LNHDA, CDR2 SQIVND (reference sequence). V lost 8 bases, J lost 0 bases, and 14 bases lay in between. The CDR3 consists of 16 residues. CDR3: CASAFGSTSGANVLTF. The DNA for the CDR3 is TGTGCCAGTGCGTTCGGGAGCACCTCTGGGGCCAACGTCCTGACTTTC.

The sample holds many counts of this clonotype. The genes are TRBV24-1 and TRBJ2-2; 9 bases are shared with TRBD2. The CDR3 contains 17 residues. Germline CDR1 is KGHDR and CDR2 is SFDVKD. V lost 12 bases and J lost 3; bases outside the gene matches: 16. The CDR3 DNA is TGTGCCGCCGCGGGTAGCGGGAGTTCGGCTTACACCGGGGAGCTGTTTTTT. Its translation is CAAAGSGSSAYTGELFF.

This clonotype was observed a handful of times. A much bigger clone sits one base away, suggesting this may be a read error. Because it lacks the conserved phenylalanine or tryptophan at the end, this CDR3 is likely a read error. The rearrangement links TRBV28 to TRBJ2-7; D gene ambiguous. Trimming took 2 bases from V and 0 from J, leaving 11 bases between them. Germline V gives CDR1 MDHEN, CDR2 SYDVKM. The CDR3 loop spans 15 amino acids. Here the CDR3 DNA reads TGTGCCAGCAGTTTAATTGGGCAGAGCTCCTACGAGCAGTACTCC. This sequence encodes CASSLIGQSSYEQYS.

As regards this clonotype: Only one base separates this from a far larger clonotype, so it likely reflects a read error. The V call is TRBV7-9, the J call TRBJ1-5; no clear D. Germline-derived CDR1 and CDR2 are SEHNR and FQNEAQ (reference sequence). This CDR3 region has 19 residues. The DNA for the CDR3 is TGTGCCAGCAGCTTACAGGCAGGACCCCCTCATTATAGCAATCAGCCCCGGCATTTT. This gives the protein CASSLQAGPPHYSNQPRHF.

This clonotype has ten or more counts. This chain links TRBV7-3 with TRBJ1-2, with TRBD1 matching 7 bases. The germline V gene encodes CDR1 SGHTA and CDR2 FQGTGA. The CDR3 is made up of 13 amino acids. V trimming: 5 bases; J trimming: 6 bases; junction bases outside the gene matches: 6. CDR3 sequence (DNA): TGTGCCAGCAGCCAAACAGGGGAGGATGGCTACACCTTC. Protein product: CASSQTGEDGYTF.